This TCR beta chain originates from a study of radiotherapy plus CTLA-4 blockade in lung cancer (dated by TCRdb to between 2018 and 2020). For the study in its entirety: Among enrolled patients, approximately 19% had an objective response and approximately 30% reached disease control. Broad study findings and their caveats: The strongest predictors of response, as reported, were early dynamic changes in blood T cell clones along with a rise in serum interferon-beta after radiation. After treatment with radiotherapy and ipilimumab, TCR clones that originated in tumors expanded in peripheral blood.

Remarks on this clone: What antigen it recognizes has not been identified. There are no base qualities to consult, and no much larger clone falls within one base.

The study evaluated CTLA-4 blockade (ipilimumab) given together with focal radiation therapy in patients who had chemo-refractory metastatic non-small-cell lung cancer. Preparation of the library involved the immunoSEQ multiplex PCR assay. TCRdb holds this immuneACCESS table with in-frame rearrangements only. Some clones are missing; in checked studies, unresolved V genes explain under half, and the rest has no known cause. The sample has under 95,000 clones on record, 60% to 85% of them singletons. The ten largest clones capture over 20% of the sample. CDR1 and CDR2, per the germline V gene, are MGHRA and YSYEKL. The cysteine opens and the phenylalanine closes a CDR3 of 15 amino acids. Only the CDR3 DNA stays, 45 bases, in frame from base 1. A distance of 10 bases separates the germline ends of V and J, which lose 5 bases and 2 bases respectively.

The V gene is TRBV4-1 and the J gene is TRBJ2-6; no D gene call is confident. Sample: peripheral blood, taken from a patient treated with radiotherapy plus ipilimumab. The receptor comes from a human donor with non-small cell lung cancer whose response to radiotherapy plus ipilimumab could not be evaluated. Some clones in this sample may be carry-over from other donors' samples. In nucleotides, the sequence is TGCGCCAGCAGCGACCACTATCCTGGGGCCAACGTCCTGACTTTC. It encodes CASSDHYPGANVLTF.